Following are 2 T cell receptor beta chains from one sample sequenced in a study of identical twins. TCRdb re-called the 5' RACE reads with MiXCR, one entry per CDR3 protein. The top ten clones hold approximately 0.25% of a sample with 1.5 million to 2 million distinct CDR3 sequences, roughly 35% of them seen once. The sequenced sample was cord blood. These receptors were obtained from a newborn girl in good health.

This clonotype was detected many times. One end of the junction does not line up with germline, which may come from a read error. V is TRBV5-1 and J is TRBJ2-3, with 9 bases identical to TRBD2. The CDR3 consists of 15 residues. The germline V gene encodes CDR1 SGHRS and CDR2 YFSETQ. CDR3 residues: CASSLERGGTDTQYF. CDR3 DNA: TGTGCCAGCAGCTTAGAGCGGGGGGGCACAGATACGCAGTATTTT.

V gene TRBV11-2 combines with J gene TRBJ1-2; D gene uncertain. Trimming pared 0 bases from V and 2 bases from J, leaving 10 bases between. The CDR3 is 15 residues long. The germline V gene encodes CDR1 SGHAT and CDR2 FQNNGV. CDR3 nucleotide sequence: TGTGCCAGCAGCTTAGAGTGGGCGGGAAACTATGGCTACACCTTC. This sequence encodes CASSLEWAGNYGYTF.